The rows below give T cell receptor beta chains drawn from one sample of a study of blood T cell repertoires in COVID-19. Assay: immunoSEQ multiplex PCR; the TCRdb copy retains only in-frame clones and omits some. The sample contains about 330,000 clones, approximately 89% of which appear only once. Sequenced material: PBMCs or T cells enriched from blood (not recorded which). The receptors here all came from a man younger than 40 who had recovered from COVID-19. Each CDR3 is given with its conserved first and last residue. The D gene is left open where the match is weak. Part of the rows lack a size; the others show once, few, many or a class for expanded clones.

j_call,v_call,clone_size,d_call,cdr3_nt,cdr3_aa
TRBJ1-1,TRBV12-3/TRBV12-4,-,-,TGTGCCAGCAGGGGAGGGAACACTGAAGCTTTCTTT,CASRGGNTEAFF
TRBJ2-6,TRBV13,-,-,TGTGCCAGCAGCGCCAGGGTCGCTGGGGCCAACGTCCTGACTTTC,CASSARVAGANVLTF
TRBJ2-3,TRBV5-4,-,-,TGTGCCAGCAGCTTGTTGTCTCAGGGCGACACAGATACGCAGTATTTT,CASSLLSQGDTDTQYF
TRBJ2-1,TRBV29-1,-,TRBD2,TGCAGCGTTAGTGGGACTAGCGTAAATGAGCAGTTCTTC,CSVSGTSVNEQFF
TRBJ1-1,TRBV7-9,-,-,TGTGCCAGCAGCTTAGGTCAGGCTACTGAAGCTTTCTTT,CASSLGQATEAFF
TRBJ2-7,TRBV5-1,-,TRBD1,TGCGCCAGCAGCTGGGGGACAGGGGGTGGCGAGCAGTACTTC,CASSWGTGGGEQYF
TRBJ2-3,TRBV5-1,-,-,TGCGCCAGCAGATTTTCTAGCACAGATACGCAGTATTTT,CASRFSSTDTQYF
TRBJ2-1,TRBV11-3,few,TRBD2,TGTGCCAGCAGCCGACTAGCGGGGTACAATGAGCAGTTCTTC,CASSRLAGYNEQFF
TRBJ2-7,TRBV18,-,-,TGTGCCAGCTCAACGGACAGTCGGGAGCAGTACTTC,CASSTDSREQYF
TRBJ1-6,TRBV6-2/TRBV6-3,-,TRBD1,TGTGCCAGCAGTTACTCGGGACAGCTGACTTCACCCCTCCACTTT,CASSYSGQLTSPLHF
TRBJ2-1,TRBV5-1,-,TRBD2,TGCGCCAGCAGTTTACTAGCGGGGACCTACAATGAGCAGTTCTTC,CASSLLAGTYNEQFF
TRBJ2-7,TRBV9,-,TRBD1,TGTGCCAGCAGCGCCGGGACAGGGATTGCTTACGAGCAGTACTTC,CASSAGTGIAYEQYF
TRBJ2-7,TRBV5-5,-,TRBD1,TGTGCCAGCAGCTGGAACAGGGGGCCCTACGAGCAGTACTTC,CASSWNRGPYEQYF
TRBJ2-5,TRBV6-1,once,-,TGTGCCAGCAGTGAAGCGGGGGGGCGGGAGACCCAGTACTTC,CASSEAGGRETQYF
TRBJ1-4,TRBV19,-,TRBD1,TGTGCCAGTAGTCCTACCAGACAGGGATCAACTAATGAAAAACTGTTTTTT,CASSPTRQGSTNEKLFF
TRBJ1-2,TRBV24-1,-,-,TGTGCCACCAGTGATTGGACAGCCAATGGCTACACCTTC,CATSDWTANGYTF
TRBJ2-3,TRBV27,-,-,TGTGCCAGCACAGTAGGGCGGGGTGGCACAGATACGCAGTATTTT,CASTVGRGGTDTQYF
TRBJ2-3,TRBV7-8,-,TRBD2,TGTGCCAGCAGCTTCGGACTAGCGGGGGGGCCGAGCACAGATACGCAGTATTTT,CASSFGLAGGPSTDTQYF
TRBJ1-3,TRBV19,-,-,TGTGCCAGTACCCGCTCGGCCGCAGGGGCTGGAAACACCATATATTTT,CASTRSAAGAGNTIYF
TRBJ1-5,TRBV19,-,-,TGTGCCAGTAGTATCAGGGGTAGTCAGCCCCAGCATTTT,CASSIRGSQPQHF
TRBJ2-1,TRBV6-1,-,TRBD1,TGTGCCAGCAGTGAAGCAGGACAGGGGATGTATGAGCAGTTCTTC,CASSEAGQGMYEQFF
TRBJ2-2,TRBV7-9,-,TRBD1,TGTGCCAGCAGCTTAAGGACAGGGGGAACCGGGGAGCTGTTTTTT,CASSLRTGGTGELFF
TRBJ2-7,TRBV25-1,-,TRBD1,TGTGCCACCTCCGATATCGGACAGGGAAGTTACGAGCAGTACTTC,CATSDIGQGSYEQYF
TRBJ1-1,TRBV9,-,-,TGTGCCAGCAGCGTAGTACGTGGCCCCCTAGTCTTT,CASSVVRGPLVF
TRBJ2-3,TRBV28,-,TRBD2,TGTGCCAGCAGTACACGCGGGGGGCACACAGATACGCAGTATTTT,CASSTRGGHTDTQYF
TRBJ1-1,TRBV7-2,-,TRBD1,TGTGCCAGCAGCTTGATGGTTCAGGGGGGAACTGAAGCTTTCTTT,CASSLMVQGGTEAFF
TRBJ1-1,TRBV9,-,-,TGTGCCAGCAGCGCCACAGTGAACACTGAAGCTTTCTTT,CASSATVNTEAFF
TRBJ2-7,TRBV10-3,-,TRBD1,TGTGCCATCAGTGGGAGGACAGGGACCTACGAGCAGTACTTC,CAISGRTGTYEQYF
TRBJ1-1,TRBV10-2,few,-,TGCGCCAGAGCCGGGAATAAGGACACTGAAGCTTTCTTT,CARAGNKDTEAFF
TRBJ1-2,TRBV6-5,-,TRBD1,TGTGCCAGCACTCAGGACAGGGCCTATGGCTACACCTTC,CASTQDRAYGYTF
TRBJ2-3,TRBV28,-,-,TGTGCCAGCAGTTTACCGATCGGGGATACGCAGTATTTT,CASSLPIGDTQYF
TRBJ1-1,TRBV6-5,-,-,TGTGCCAGCAGTTACTCTCCCGTAAACACTGAAGCTTTCTTT,CASSYSPVNTEAFF
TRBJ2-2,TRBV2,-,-,TGTGCCAGCAGGTCAGGGGAGGGGGACACCGGGGAGCTGTTTTTT,CASRSGEGDTGELFF